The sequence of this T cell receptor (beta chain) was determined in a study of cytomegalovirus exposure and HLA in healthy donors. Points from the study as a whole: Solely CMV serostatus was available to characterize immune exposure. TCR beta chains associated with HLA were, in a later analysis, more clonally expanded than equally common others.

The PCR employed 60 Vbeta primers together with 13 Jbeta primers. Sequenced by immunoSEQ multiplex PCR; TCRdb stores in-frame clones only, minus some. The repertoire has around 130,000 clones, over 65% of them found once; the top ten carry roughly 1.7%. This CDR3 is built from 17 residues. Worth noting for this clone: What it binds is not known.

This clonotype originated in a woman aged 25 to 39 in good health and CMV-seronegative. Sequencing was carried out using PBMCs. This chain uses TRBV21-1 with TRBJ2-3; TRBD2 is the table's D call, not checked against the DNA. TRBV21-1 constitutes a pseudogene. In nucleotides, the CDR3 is TGTGCCAGCAGCAGATTAGGGACTAGCTTCAGCACAGATACGCAGTATTTT. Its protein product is CASSRLGTSFSTDTQYF.